A selection of T cell receptor beta chains follows, all from one sample in a study of cytomegalovirus exposure and HLA in healthy donors. Here immunoSEQ multiplex PCR was the method, and the copy in TCRdb shows in-frame clones only, minus some. The data show approximately 200,000 clones, around 90% seen once. The sequenced material came from PBMCs. The receptors here all came from a woman between 18 and 29 years old in good health and CMV-seronegative. CDR3s include the opening cysteine and the closing phenylalanine or tryptophan. A D gene is named only where the DNA matches it firmly. Part of the rows lack a size; the others show once, few, many or a class for expanded clones.

>TRBJ1-1|-|TRBV5-6|once
TGTGCCAGCAGTTCCAACAGGTACACTGAAGCTTTCTTT
CASSSNRYTEAFF
>TRBJ1-1|-|TRBV6-6|-
TGTGCCAGCAGTTACCAGGGGATTGAAGCTTTCTTT
CASSYQGIEAFF
>TRBJ2-7|TRBD2|TRBV27|-
TGTGCCAGCAGTCCTTCGGGGGGCTACGAGCAGTACTTC
CASSPSGGYEQYF
>TRBJ2-5|TRBD2|TRBV10-1|-
TGCGCCAGCTCGAGAGCGGGAGAATTTGAAGAGACCCAGTACTTC
CASSRAGEFEETQYF
>TRBJ2-7|-|TRBV29-1|-
TGCAGCGTTGTCAGCTCCTACGAGCAGTACTTC
CSVVSSYEQYF
>TRBJ2-7|-|TRBV21-1|-
TGTGCCAGCAGCAAAGTTCCGGGACTGGCAGACTACGAGCAGTACTTC
CASSKVPGLADYEQYF
>TRBJ2-7|-|TRBV18|-
TGTGCCAGCTCACCCGGAGGGGCTGCGATGGAGCAGTACTTC
CASSPGGAAMEQYF
>TRBJ2-7|TRBD1|TRBV11-2|-
TGTGCCAGCAGCTTAGTAGAGGGGGCTTCTTCCTACGAGCAGTACTTC
CASSLVEGASSYEQYF
>TRBJ2-7|TRBD1|TRBV27|-
TGTGCCAGCAGTCGGGACAGCGGTACCTACGAGCAGTACTTC
CASSRDSGTYEQYF
>TRBJ2-1|TRBD2|TRBV18|-
TGTGCCAGCTCAATCGAGGTGGGACTAGGAATCAATGAGCAGTTCTTC
CASSIEVGLGINEQFF
>TRBJ2-7|-|TRBV6-6|-
TGTGCCAGCAGTTATGGGACATGGGAGCAGTACTTC
CASSYGTWEQYF
>TRBJ1-3|-|TRBV10-2|-
TGCGCCAGCAGGAGACAGGTTGGAAACACCATATATTTT
CASRRQVGNTIYF
>TRBJ1-2|-|TRBV7-9|-
TGTGCCAGCAGCTCCCGAAGGGGGGGCGGCTACACCTTC
CASSSRRGGGYTF
>TRBJ2-2|TRBD2|TRBV7-9|once
TGTGCCAGCAGCGCGAAACTAGCGGGGGGTACCGGGGAGCTGTTTTTT
CASSAKLAGGTGELFF
>TRBJ2-1|-|TRBV4-2|-
TGTGCCAGCAGCCCTCGCAGAGAGGCGGGAACCTCCTACAATGAGCAGTTCTTC
CASSPRREAGTSYNEQFF
>TRBJ2-7|TRBD1|TRBV11-1|-
TGTGCCAGCAGCACGGGACAGGGCACCTACGAGCAGTACTTC
CASSTGQGTYEQYF
>TRBJ2-7|-|TRBV6-1|-
TGTGCCAGCAGGTCCGGGGGTGGCTACTACGAGCAGTACTTC
CASRSGGGYYEQYF
>TRBJ2-7|-|TRBV7-8|few
TGTGCCAGCAGCTTAGCGGAGGGAATTCCGGGCAACTCCTACGAGCAGTACTTC
CASSLAEGIPGNSYEQYF
>TRBJ2-1|-|TRBV7-2|-
TGTGCCAGCAGCTTAGCGCGGGGCGGTTTCTCCTACAATGAGCAGTTCTTC
CASSLARGGFSYNEQFF
>TRBJ2-1|-|TRBV19|-
TGTGCCAGTAGTATAACGGGAACTGGGAATGAGCAGTTCTTC
CASSITGTGNEQFF
>TRBJ2-3|TRBD2|TRBV6-5|-
TGTGCCAGCAGTTGGACTAGCGGCACAGATACGCAGTATTTT
CASSWTSGTDTQYF
>TRBJ2-5|-|TRBV27|-
TGTGCCAGCAGTTTCGGCCAAGAGACCCAGTACTTC
CASSFGQETQYF
>TRBJ2-3|TRBD2|TRBV25-1|once
TGTGCCAGCAGTGAACAGCGGGACACAGATACGCAGTATTTT
CASSEQRDTDTQYF
>TRBJ2-3|TRBD2|TRBV27|-
TGTGCCAGCAGCCTAGCGGCCGACCTAACAGATACGCAGTATTTT
CASSLAADLTDTQYF
>TRBJ2-1|TRBD2|TRBV27|-
TGTGCCAGCAGTTCTAACGGACTAGCAAGCGATGAGCAGTTCTTC
CASSSNGLASDEQFF
>TRBJ2-1|-|TRBV5-4|-
TGTGCCAGCAGCTCGGAACCCGCGGGTGAGCAGTTCTTC
CASSSEPAGEQFF
>TRBJ1-5|-|TRBV5-1|-
TGCGCCAGCAGCTTGGACGGTCAGCCCCAGCATTTT
CASSLDGQPQHF
>TRBJ2-7|-|TRBV19|once
TGTGCCAGTAGTAGTCTAGCTGGGAACGAGCAGTACTTC
CASSSLAGNEQYF
>TRBJ1-2|-|TRBV5-6|few
TGTGCCAGCAGCTTACGCCGAGACTATGGCTACACCTTC
CASSLRRDYGYTF
>TRBJ2-7|-|TRBV7-8|-
TGTGCCAGCAGCTTAGAGGGAGGCCCAGTCCACGAGCAGTACTTC
CASSLEGGPVHEQYF
>TRBJ2-7|-|TRBV2|-
TGTGCCAGCAGTGCGTCCGCGGACGAGCAGTACTTC
CASSASADEQYF
>TRBJ2-2|-|TRBV9|-
TGTGCCAGCAGCGCCCCTCCGGAGATCGGGGAGCTGTTTTTT
CASSAPPEIGELFF
>TRBJ2-7|TRBD2|TRBV27|-
TGTGCCAGCAGTTTATCTAGCGGGAGCTACCACGAGCAGTACTTC
CASSLSSGSYHEQYF
>TRBJ1-1|-|TRBV2|-
TGTGCCAGCTCGTCGGGGGGCACTGAAGCTTTCTTT
CASSSGGTEAFF
>TRBJ1-2|TRBD1|TRBV7-2|-
TGTGCCAGCAGCTTAGGAGGGGGCCCCTATGGCTACACCTTC
CASSLGGGPYGYTF
>TRBJ1-1|-|TRBV6-5|-
TGTGCCAGCAGTTGGGCAGGGGAGTGGCAAAAGGCTGAAGCTTTCTTT
CASSWAGEWQKAEAFF
>TRBJ2-5|-|TRBV28|-
TGTGCCATGAAGGTCGGGGAGACCCAGTACTTC
CAMKVGETQYF
>TRBJ2-5|TRBD1|TRBV6-1|-
TGTGCCAGCATTACCGGGACAGGGAGAGAGACCCAGTACTTC
CASITGTGRETQYF
>TRBJ1-5|-|TRBV5-8|-
TGTGCCAGCAGCTCGGGGCGGGGGGCGGACCAGCCCCAGCATTTT
CASSSGRGADQPQHF
>TRBJ2-1|TRBD2|TRBV11-3|-
TGTGCCAGCAGCTTAGTTCCTAGCGGGATAGGTGAGCAGTTCTTC
CASSLVPSGIGEQFF
>TRBJ2-2|-|TRBV5-4|-
TGTGCCAGCAGCTTATTGACAGAGAACACCGGGGAGCTGTTTTTT
CASSLLTENTGELFF
>TRBJ2-7|TRBD2|TRBV6-1|-
TGTGCCAGCTATTATAGCGGGTATAGCTCCTACGAGCAGTACTTC
CASYYSGYSSYEQYF
>TRBJ1-2|TRBD1|TRBV2|few
TGTGCCAGCAGTGTGGGACAGCTGGGGGGTGGTGGCTACACCTTC
CASSVGQLGGGGYTF
>TRBJ1-2|-|TRBV2|-
TGTGCCAGCAGTGACAGGGGTAACTATGGCTACACCTTC
CASSDRGNYGYTF